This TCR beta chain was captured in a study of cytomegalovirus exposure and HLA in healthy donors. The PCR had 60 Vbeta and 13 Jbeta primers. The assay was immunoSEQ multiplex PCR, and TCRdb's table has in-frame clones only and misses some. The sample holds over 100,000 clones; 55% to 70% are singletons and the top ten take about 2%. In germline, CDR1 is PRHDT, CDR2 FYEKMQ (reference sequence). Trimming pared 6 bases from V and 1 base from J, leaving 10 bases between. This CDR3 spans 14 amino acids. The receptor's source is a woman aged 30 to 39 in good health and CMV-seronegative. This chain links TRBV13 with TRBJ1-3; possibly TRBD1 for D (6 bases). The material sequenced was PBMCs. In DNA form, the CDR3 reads TGTGCCAGCAGGGCTACAGGGTCTGGAAACACCATATATTTT. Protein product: CASRATGSGNTIYF.